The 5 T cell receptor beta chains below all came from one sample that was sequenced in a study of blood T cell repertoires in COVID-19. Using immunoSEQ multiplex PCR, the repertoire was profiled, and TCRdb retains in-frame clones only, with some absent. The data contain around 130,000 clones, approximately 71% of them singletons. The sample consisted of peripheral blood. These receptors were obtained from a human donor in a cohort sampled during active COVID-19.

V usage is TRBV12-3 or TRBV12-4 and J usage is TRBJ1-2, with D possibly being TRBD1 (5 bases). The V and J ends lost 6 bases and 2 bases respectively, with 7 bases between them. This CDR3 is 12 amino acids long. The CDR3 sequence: CASREGNYGYTF. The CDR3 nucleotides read TGTGCCAGCAGGGAGGGGAACTATGGCTACACCTTC.

In DNA, the CDR3 is TGCGCCAGCAGCTTTAGTACGGATACGCAGTATTTT. Translated: CASSFSTDTQYF. The chain joins TRBV5-1 to TRBJ2-3; unclear D gene. This CDR3 has 12 residues. Germline V lookup: CDR1 SGHRS, CDR2 YFSETQ. Trimming stripped 2 bases from V and 6 bases from J, with 7 bases between.

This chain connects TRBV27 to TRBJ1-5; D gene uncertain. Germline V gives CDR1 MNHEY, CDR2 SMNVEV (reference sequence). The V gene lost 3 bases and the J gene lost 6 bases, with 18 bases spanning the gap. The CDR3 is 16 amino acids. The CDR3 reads CASSFTGPVGGQPQHF. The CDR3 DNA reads TGTGCCAGCAGTTTCACCGGGCCAGTAGGAGGTCAGCCCCAGCATTTT.

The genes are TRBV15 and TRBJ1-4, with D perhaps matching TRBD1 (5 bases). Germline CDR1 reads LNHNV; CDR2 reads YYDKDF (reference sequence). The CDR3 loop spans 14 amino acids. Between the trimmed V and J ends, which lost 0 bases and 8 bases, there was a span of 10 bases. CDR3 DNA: TGTGCCACCAGCAGAGATCAGGGCTGGGAAAAACTGTTTTTT. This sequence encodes CATSRDQGWEKLFF.

CDR3 residues: CASSLFGNGDYEQYF. The CDR3 nucleotides are TGTGCCAGCAGTTTGTTCGGAAACGGGGACTACGAGCAGTACTTC. The chain couples TRBV27 to TRBJ2-7, with a possible D match to TRBD2 (5 bases). The germline V and J ends were trimmed by 3 bases and 3 bases, with 15 bases remaining between them. The CDR3 spans 15 residues. Germline V gene sequence: CDR1 MNHEY, CDR2 SMNVEV (reference sequence).